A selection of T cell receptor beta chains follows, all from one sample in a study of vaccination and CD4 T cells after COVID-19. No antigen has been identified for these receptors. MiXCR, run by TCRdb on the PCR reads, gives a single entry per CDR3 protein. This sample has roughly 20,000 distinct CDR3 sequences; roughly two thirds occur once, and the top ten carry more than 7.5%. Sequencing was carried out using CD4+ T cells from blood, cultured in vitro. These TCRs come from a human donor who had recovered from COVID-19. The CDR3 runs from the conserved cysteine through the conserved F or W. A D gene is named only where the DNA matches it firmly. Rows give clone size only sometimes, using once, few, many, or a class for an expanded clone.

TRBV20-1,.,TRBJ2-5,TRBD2,TGCAGTGCTGCCCCATCTAGCGGGGGGTACCAAGAGACCCAGTACTTC,CSAAPSSGGYQETQYF
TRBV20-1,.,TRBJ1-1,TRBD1,TGCAGTGCTCGGACAGGGGGTACTGAAGCTTTCTTT,CSARTGGTEAFF
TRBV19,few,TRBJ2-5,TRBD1,TGTGCCAGTAGTAGGATGACAGGGACATACCAAGAGACCCAGTACTTC,CASSRMTGTYQETQYF
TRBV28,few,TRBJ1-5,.,TGTGCCAGCAGTCCCCTAATCACAGGGTTAGGGCAGCCCCAGCATTTT,CASSPLITGLGQPQHF
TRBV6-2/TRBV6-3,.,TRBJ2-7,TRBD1,TGTGCCAGCAGTTACTCGTTGGGACAGGCCCCCCTCTACGAGCAGTACTTC,CASSYSLGQAPLYEQYF
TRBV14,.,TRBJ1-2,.,TGTGCCAGCAGCCAAGATTGGCAGGTCGTAATGGACACCTTC,CASSQDWQVVMDTF
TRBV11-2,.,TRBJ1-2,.,TGTGCCAGCAGCTTAATCGGGGTTGGCTACACCTTC,CASSLIGVGYTF
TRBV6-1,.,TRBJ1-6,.,TGTGCCAGCGGGAGGAGCCCGGGGCCGAGGACACCCCTCCACTTT,CASGRSPGPRTPLHF
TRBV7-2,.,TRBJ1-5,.,TGTGCCAGCAGCCCCTTACGCACGGCTAGCAATCAGCCCCAGCATTTT,CASSPLRTASNQPQHF
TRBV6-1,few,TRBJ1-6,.,TGTGCCAGCAGTCCCCTAGGCGGACCGACGGGGGCCCTCCACTTT,CASSPLGGPTGALHF
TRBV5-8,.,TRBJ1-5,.,TGTGCCAGCAGCCCGGGTGGGCCCCAGCATTTT,CASSPGGPQHF
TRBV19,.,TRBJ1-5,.,TGTGCCAGTAGTATGGTTCTTCCAGGGGCTAGCAATCAGCCCCAGCATTTT,CASSMVLPGASNQPQHF
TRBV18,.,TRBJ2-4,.,TGTGCCAGCTCACCCCGGGACGGAAACATTCAGTACTTC,CASSPRDGNIQYF
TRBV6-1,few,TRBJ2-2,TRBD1,TGTGCCAGCTCGAAAAACAGGGGGAACACCGGGGAGCTGTTTTTT,CASSKNRGNTGELFF
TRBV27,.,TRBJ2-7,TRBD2,TGTGCCAGCAGTTTAGAGCCGGGGGGGGTGGGCGAGCAGTACTTC,CASSLEPGGVGEQYF